The clone carrying this TCR beta chain was seen at least ten times. This sample stems from a study of read filtering for tumor transcriptome and immune sequencing. From about 400 ng of RNA, a library with molecular barcoded alpha/delta and beta/gamma adaptors was made. TCRdb re-called the reads with MiXCR, one entry per CDR3 protein. The sample shows 100,000 to 150,000 distinct CDR3 sequences, around 13% of them seen only once. Trimming removed 9 bases at V and 4 bases at J, with 13 bases between. The germline V gene encodes CDR1 SGHTA and CDR2 FQGTGA. The CDR3 is 14 amino acids. The TCR comes from a donor over 35 with multiple myeloma. The material sequenced was a population of CD138-negative cells sorted from bone marrow. The rearrangement links TRBV7-3 to TRBJ2-6, with D unresolved. This CDR3 is CASSRNTGANVLTF. The CDR3 bases are TGTGCCAGTAGCCGCAATACAGGGGCCAACGTCCTGACTTTC.